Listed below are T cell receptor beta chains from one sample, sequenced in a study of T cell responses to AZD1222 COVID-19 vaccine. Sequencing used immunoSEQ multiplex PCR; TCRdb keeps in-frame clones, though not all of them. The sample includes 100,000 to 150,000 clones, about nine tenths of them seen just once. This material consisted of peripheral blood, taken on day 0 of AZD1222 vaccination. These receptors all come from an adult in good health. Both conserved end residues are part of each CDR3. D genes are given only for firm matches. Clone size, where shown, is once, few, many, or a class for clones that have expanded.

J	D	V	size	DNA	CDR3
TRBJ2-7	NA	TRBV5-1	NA	TGCGCCAGCAGCCCAGGCCTATTCACCGCCGCGGGGCAGTACTTC	CASSPGLFTAAGQYF
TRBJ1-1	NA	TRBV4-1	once	TGCGCCAGCAGCCCCCCCCATAGACAGGTGAACACTGAAGCTTTCTTT	CASSPPHRQVNTEAFF
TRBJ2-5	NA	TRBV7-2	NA	TGTGCCAGCAAAGCCGGGGGTCATCATCCGGGAGAGACCCAGTACTTC	CASKAGGHHPGETQYF
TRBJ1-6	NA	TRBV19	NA	TGTGCCAGTACCTCCCAAAGGGGTTCACCCCTCCACTTT	CASTSQRGSPLHF
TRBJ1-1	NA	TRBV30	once	TGTGCCTGGAGTCATCGGGGGGGGACTTTCTTT	CAWSHRGGTFF
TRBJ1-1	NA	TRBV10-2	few	TGCGCCAGCAGCCATCAGGGGTACACTGAAGCTTTCTTT	CASSHQGYTEAFF
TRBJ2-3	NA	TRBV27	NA	TGTGCCAGCAGTTTTAGGCTAGCGACCGATACGCAGTATTTT	CASSFRLATDTQYF
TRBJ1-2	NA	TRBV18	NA	TGTGCCAGCTCACCGGCGGACGACCTCTATGGCTACACCTTC	CASSPADDLYGYTF
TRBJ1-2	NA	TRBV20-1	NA	TGCAGTGCTAGGGACTATGGCTACACCTTC	CSARDYGYTF
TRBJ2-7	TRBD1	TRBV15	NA	TGTGCCACCAGCAGCCAAACCAGGTGGGGACAGAGCTCCTACGAGCAGTACTTC	CATSSQTRWGQSSYEQYF
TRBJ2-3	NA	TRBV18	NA	TGTGCCAGCTCACCACCTTCGGAAGATACGCAGTATTTT	CASSPPSEDTQYF
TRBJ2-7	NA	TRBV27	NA	TGTGCCAGCGGTATGGGGGGAAAGAGCTACGAGCAGTACTTC	CASGMGGKSYEQYF
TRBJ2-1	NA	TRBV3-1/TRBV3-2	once	TGTGCCAGCAGCCTGGGACAATACAATGAGCAGTTCTTC	CASSLGQYNEQFF
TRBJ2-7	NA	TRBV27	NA	TGTGCCAGCAGTCGAGACAGATCCTACGAGCAGTACTTC	CASSRDRSYEQYF
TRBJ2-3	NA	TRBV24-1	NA	TGTGCCACCAGTGACACTCCCACAGATACGCAGTATTTT	CATSDTPTDTQYF
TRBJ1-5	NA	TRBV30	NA	TGTGCCTGGGCTGGCAGGGGCAACTATCAGCCCCAGCATTTT	CAWAGRGNYQPQHF
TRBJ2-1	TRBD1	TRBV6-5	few	TGTGCCAGCAGTTACGCGACAGGGGGCGCACAGCGCGAGCAGTTCTTC	CASSYATGGAQREQFF
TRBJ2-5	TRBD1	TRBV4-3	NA	TGCGCCAGCAGCCAATCTACAGGGGGCAGGGAGACCCAGTACTTC	CASSQSTGGRETQYF
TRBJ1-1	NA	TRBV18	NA	TGTGCCAGCTCACCCTCAAAGTCCATGAACACTGAAGCTTTCTTT	CASSPSKSMNTEAFF
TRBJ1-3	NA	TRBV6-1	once	TGTGCCAGCAGTGAAGCTGTAAACACCATATATTTT	CASSEAVNTIYF
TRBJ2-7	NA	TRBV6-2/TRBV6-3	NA	TGTGCCAGCAGTCCCCGACAATTATACGAGCAGTACTTC	CASSPRQLYEQYF
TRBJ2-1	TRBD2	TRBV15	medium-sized	TGTGCCACCAGCAGGCGGGGACTAGCGGGGTCGAATGAGCAGTTCTTC	CATSRRGLAGSNEQFF
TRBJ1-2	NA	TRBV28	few	TGTGCCACCATGGGGGAGAACGCAGGCTATGGCTACACCTTC	CATMGENAGYGYTF
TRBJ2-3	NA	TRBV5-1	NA	TGCGCCAGCAGCTCGCCGACAGATACGCAGTATTTT	CASSSPTDTQYF
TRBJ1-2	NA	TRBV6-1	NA	TGTGCCAGCAGTGAAGGGGGTCGCAACTATGGCTACACCTTC	CASSEGGRNYGYTF
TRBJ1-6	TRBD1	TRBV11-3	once	TGTGCCAGCAGCGGAGGGACAGGGAATTCACCCCTCCACTTT	CASSGGTGNSPLHF
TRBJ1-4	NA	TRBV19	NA	TGTGCCAGAGGCGGGGTCCAGCATGAAAAACTGTTTTTT	CARGGVQHEKLFF
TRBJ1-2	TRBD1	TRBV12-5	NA	TGTGCTAGTGGTTTGGGGGACGACAGGGATCGGTATGGCTACACCTTC	CASGLGDDRDRYGYTF
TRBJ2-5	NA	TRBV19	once	TGTGCCAGTAGGGCCGGGCAGATTCAAGAGACCCAGTACTTC	CASRAGQIQETQYF
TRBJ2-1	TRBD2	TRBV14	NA	TGTGCCAGCCAGCCACTAGCGGGGGCTAACAATGAGCAGTTCTTC	CASQPLAGANNEQFF
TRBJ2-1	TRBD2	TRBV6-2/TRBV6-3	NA	TGTGCCAGCAGTTACTCGCTGACTAGCAGATCCTACAATGAGCAGTTCTTC	CASSYSLTSRSYNEQFF
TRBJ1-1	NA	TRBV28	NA	TGTGCCAGCAGTTCCCCTTATTTCTTT	CASSSPYFF
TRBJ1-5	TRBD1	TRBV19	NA	TGTGCCAGTAGTATCCAGTCAGGGGGGCTGCAGCCCCAGCATTTT	CASSIQSGGLQPQHF
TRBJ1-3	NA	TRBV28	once	TGTGCAAGCAGTTCGCCTCAGGCAGGAAGGGGAAACACCATATATTTT	CASSSPQAGRGNTIYF
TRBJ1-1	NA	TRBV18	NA	TGTGCCAGCTCCGGCAACCCGCAGGGCACTGAAGCTTTCTTT	CASSGNPQGTEAFF
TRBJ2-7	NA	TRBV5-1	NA	TGCGCCAGCAGCGACATTTCCTACGAGCAGTACTTC	CASSDISYEQYF
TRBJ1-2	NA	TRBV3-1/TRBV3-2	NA	TGTGCCAGCAGCCAAGGTGGGCAGGGGAACTATGGCTACACCTTC	CASSQGGQGNYGYTF
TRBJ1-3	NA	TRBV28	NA	TGTGCCAGCAGTCGACAGCTTCCACTACTTACTGGAAACACCATATATTTT	CASSRQLPLLTGNTIYF
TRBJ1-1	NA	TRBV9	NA	TGTGCCAGCAGCGTACAGGGGCTCGGGACTGAAGCTTTCTTT	CASSVQGLGTEAFF
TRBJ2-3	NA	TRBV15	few	TGTGCCACCAGCCGGGGGAGTGGGGATACGCAGTATTTT	CATSRGSGDTQYF
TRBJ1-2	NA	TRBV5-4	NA	TGTGCCAGCAGCCCGCCGGAGGGGCCGTGGGGCTACACCTTC	CASSPPEGPWGYTF
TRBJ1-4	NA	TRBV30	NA	TGTGCCTGGAAGGGTGAAAAACTGTTTTTT	CAWKGEKLFF
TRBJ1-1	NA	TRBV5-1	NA	TGCGCCAGCAGCTTCCGACCGGGAGAGAACACTGAAGCTTTCTTT	CASSFRPGENTEAFF
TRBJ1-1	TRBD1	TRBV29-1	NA	TGCAGCGTGGACAGGGGCTTGAACACTGAAGCTTTCTTT	CSVDRGLNTEAFF
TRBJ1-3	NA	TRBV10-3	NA	TGTGCCATCATGCCCCCGGTGGAGGTCTCTGGGGGAAACACCATATATTTT	CAIMPPVEVSGGNTIYF
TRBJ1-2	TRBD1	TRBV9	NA	TGTGCCAGCAGCCCCGACAGGGGCTATGGCTACACCTTC	CASSPDRGYGYTF
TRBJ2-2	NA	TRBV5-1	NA	TGCGCCAGCAGCACAGGACGCGCGAACACCGGGGAGCTGTTTTTT	CASSTGRANTGELFF